This T cell receptor beta chain was observed in a study of T cell responses to AZD1222 COVID-19 vaccine. Study summary: Second-dose groups at about 4 or about 12 weeks were pooled. Study-level results: White British people made up most donors, females outnumbered males, and clonal diversity was possibly underestimated. Repertoire samples came only from after the peak T cell response. Elevations in Spike-specific TCR breadth and depth followed administration of two AZD1222 doses.

The germline CDR1 and CDR2 sequences are SNHLY and FYNNEI. V lost 5 bases to trimming and J lost 8 bases, with 13 bases between them. This CDR3 is 13 amino acids long. Sequencing used immunoSEQ multiplex PCR; TCRdb keeps in-frame clones, though not all of them. The sample consists of about 74,000 clones, 86% of them appearing once. A word on this clone: Antigen unknown.

The chain is built from TRBV2 and TRBJ2-1; maybe TRBD1 (5 bases). The specimen was peripheral blood, collected on day 0 of AZD1222 vaccination. The clonotype comes from an adult in good health. CDR3 bases: TGTGCCAGCAGTTCCTACCAGGGCGATGAGCAGTTCTTC. This translates into CASSSYQGDEQFF.